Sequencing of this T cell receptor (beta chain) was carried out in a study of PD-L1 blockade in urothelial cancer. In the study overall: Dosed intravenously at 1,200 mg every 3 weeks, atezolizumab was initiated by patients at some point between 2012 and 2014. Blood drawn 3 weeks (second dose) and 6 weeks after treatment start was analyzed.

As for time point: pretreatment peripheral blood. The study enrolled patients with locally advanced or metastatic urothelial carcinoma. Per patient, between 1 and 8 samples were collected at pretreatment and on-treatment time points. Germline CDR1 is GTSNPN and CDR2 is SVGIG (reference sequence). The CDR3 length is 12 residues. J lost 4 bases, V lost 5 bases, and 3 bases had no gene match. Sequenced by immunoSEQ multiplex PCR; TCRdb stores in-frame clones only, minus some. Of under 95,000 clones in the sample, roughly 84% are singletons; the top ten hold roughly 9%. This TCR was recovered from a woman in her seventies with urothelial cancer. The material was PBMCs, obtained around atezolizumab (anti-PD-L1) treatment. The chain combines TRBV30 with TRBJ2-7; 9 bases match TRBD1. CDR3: CAWSDRGYEQYF. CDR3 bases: TGTGCCTGGTCGGACAGGGGATACGAGCAGTACTTC. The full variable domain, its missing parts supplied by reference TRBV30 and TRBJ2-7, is SQTIHQWPATLVQPVGSPLSLECTVEGTSNPNLYWYRQAAGRGLQLLFYSVGIGQISSEVPQNLSASRPQDRQFILSSKKLLLSDSGFYLCAWSDRGYEQYFGPGTRLTVT.